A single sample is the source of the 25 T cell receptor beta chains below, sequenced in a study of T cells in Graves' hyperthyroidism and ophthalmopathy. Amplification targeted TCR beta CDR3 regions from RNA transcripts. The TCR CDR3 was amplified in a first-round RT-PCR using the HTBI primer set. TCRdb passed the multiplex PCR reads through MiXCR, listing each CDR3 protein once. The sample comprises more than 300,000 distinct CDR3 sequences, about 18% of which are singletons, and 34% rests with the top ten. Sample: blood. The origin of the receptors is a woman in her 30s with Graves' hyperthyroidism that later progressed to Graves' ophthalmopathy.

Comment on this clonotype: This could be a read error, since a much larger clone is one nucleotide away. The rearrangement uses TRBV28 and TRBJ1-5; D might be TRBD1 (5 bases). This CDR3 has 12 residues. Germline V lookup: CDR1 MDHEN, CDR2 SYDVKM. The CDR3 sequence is CASGLGRGPQHF. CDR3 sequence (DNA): TGTGCCAGCGGTTTAGGAAGGGGACCCCAGCATTTT.

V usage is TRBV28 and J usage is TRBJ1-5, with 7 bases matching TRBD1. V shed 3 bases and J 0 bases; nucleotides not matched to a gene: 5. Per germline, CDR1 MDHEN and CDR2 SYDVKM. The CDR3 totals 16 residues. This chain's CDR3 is CASSFLGQDSNQPQHF. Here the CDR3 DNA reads TGTGCCAGCAGTTTCTTAGGACAGGATAGCAATCAGCCCCAGCATTTT.

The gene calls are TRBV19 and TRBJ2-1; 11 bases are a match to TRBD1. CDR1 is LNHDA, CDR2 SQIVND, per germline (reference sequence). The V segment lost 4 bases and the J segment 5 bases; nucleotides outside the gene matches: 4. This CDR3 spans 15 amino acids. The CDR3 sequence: CASSTGQGADNEQFF. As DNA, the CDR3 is TGTGCCAGTAGTACCGGACAGGGGGCGGACAATGAGCAGTTCTTC.

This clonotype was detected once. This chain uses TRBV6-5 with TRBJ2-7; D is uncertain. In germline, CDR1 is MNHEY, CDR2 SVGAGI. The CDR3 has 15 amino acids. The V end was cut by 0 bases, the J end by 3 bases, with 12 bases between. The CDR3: CASSYSNYGNYEQYF. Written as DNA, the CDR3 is TGTGCCAGCAGTTACTCCAACTACGGCAACTACGAGCAGTACTTC.

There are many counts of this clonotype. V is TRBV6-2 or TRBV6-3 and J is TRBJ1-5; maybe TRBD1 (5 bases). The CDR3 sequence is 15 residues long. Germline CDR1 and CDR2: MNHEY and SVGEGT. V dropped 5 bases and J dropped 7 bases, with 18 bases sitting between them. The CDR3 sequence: CASSPRGDFGQPQHF. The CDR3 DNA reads TGTGCCAGCAGTCCCCGGGGGGATTTTGGGCAGCCCCAGCATTTT.

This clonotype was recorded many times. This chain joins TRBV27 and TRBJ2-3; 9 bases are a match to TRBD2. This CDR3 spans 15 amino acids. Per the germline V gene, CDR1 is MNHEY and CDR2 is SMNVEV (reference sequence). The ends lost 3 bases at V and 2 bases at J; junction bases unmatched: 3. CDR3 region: CASSFASGDTDTQYF. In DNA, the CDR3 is TGTGCCAGCAGTTTTGCTAGCGGGGACACAGATACGCAGTATTTT.

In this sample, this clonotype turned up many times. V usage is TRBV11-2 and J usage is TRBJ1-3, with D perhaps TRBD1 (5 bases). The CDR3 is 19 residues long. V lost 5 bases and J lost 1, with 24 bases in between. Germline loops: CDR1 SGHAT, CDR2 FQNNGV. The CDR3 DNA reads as TGTGCCAGCAGCCCCTCTAGCCAGGGCAGGAAACGTTCTGGAAACACCATATATTTT. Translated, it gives CASSPSSQGRKRSGNTIYF.

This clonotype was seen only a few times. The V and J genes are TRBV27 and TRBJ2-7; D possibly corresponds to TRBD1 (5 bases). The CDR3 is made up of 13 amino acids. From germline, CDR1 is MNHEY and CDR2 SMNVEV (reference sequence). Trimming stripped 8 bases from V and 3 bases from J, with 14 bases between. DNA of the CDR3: TGTGCCAGCCGCTCCACAGGCAACTACGAGCAGTACTTC. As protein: CASRSTGNYEQYF.

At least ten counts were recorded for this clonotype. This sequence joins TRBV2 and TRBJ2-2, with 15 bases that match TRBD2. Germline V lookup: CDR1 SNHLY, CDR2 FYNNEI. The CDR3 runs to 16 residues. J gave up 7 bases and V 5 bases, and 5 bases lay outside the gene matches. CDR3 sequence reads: CASSPGTSGRLGELFF. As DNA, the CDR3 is TGTGCCAGCAGTCCCGGGACTAGCGGGAGGCTCGGGGAGCTGTTTTTT.

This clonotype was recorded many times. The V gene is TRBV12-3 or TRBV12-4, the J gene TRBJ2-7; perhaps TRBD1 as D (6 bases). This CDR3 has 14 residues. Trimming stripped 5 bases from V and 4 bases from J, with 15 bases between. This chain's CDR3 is CASSETDRRYEQYF. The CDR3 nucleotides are TGTGCCAGCAGTGAGACCGACAGGAGGTACGAGCAGTACTTC.

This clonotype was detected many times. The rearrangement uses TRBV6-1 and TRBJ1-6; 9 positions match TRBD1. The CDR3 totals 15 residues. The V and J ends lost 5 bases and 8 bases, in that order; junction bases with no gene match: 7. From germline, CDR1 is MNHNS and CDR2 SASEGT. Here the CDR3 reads CASSPTGGAYSPLHF. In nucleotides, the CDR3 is TGTGCCAGCAGTCCAACAGGGGGCGCGTATTCACCCCTCCACTTT.

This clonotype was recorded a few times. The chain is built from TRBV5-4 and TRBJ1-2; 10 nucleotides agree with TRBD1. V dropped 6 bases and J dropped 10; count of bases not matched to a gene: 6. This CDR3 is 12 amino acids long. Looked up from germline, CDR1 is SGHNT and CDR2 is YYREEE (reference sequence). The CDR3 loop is CASTKDRGFYTF. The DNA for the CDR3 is TGTGCCAGCACCAAGGACAGGGGGTTCTACACCTTC.

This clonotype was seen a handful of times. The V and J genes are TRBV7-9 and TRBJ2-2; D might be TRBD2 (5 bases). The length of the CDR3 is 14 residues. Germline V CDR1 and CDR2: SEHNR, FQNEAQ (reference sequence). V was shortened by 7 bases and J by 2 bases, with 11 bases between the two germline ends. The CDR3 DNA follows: TGTGCCAGCACCTGGACTCTCAACACCGGGGAGCTGTTTTTT. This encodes CASTWTLNTGELFF.

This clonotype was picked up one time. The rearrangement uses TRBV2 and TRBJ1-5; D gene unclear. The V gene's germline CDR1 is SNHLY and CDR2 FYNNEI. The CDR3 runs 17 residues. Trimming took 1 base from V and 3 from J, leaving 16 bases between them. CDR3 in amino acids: CASSEGQGRIDNQPQHF. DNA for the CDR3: TGTGCCAGCAGTGAAGGGCAAGGGAGGATCGACAATCAGCCCCAGCATTTT.

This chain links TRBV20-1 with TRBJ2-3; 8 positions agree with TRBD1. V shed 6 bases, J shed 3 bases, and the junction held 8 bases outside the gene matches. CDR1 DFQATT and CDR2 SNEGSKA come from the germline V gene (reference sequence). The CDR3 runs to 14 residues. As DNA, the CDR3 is TGCAGTGCCCCGGACAGGGTGGGGACAGATACGCAGTATTTT. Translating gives CSAPDRVGTDTQYF.

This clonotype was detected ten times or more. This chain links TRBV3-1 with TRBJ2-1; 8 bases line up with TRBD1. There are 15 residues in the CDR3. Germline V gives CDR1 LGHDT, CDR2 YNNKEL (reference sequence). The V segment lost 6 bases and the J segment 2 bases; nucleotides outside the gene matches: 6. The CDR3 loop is CASSSQGVAYNEQFF. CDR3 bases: TGTGCCAGCAGTTCACAGGGGGTGGCCTACAATGAGCAGTTCTTC.

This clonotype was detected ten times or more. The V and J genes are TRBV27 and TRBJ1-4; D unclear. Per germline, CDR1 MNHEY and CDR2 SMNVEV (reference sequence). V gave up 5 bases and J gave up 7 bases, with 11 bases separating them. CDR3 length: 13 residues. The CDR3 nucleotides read TGTGCCAGCAGTCGGTCGCAAGGTGAAAAACTGTTTTTT. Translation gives CASSRSQGEKLFF.

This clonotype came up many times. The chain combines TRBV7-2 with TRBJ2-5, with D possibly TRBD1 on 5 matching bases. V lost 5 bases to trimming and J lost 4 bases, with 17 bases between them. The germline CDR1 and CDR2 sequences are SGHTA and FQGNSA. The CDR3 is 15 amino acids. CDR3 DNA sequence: TGTGCCAGCAGCCCACCCAACGTGGGGCCAGAGACCCAGTACTTC. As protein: CASSPPNVGPETQYF.

CDR3 region: CASSHSYGTGVYNEQFF. DNA of the CDR3: TGTGCCAGCAGCCATTCCTACGGGACAGGGGTATACAATGAGCAGTTCTTC. The chain carries TRBV7-9 and TRBJ2-1; 10 bases are a match to TRBD1. J gave up 4 bases and V 5 bases, and 11 bases lay outside the gene matches. This CDR3 spans 17 amino acids. In germline, CDR1 is SEHNR, CDR2 FQNEAQ (reference sequence).

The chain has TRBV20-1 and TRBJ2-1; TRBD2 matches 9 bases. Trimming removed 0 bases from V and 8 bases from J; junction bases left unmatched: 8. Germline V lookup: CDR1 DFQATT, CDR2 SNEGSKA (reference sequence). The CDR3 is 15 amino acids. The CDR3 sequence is CSARDPAGGPDEQFF. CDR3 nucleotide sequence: TGCAGTGCTAGAGACCCGGCGGGAGGGCCGGATGAGCAGTTCTTC.

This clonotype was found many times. The CDR3 region is CASSFRGPNSRGYTF. The CDR3 DNA sequence: TGTGCCAGCAGTTTCCGGGGACCTAACTCAAGAGGCTACACCTTC. The V and J genes are TRBV27 and TRBJ1-2, with D possibly matching TRBD1 (5 bases). V was pared by 3 bases and J by 8 bases, with 19 bases between. This CDR3 region has 15 residues. Germline-derived CDR1 and CDR2 are MNHEY and SMNVEV (reference sequence).

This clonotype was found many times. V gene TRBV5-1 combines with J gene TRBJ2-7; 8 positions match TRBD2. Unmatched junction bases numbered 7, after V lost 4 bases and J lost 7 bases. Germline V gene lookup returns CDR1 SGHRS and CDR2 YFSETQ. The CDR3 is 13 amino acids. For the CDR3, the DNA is TGCGCCAGCAGCCGGACTAGCCGGGAGGAGCAGTACTTC. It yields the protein CASSRTSREEQYF.

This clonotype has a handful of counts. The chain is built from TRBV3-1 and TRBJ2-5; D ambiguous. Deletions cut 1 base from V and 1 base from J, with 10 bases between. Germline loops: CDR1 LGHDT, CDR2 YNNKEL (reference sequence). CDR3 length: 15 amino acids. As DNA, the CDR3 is TGTGCCAGCAGCCAAGTAAGACCCAGCCAAGAGACCCAGTACTTC. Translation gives CASSQVRPSQETQYF.

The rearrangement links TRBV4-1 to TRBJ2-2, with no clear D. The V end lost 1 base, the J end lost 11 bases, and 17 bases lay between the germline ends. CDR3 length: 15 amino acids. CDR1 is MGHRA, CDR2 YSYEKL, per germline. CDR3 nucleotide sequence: TGCGCCAGCAGCCAAGTTTCGTTAGGAGAGCCAGAGCTGTTTTTT. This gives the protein CASSQVSLGEPELFF.

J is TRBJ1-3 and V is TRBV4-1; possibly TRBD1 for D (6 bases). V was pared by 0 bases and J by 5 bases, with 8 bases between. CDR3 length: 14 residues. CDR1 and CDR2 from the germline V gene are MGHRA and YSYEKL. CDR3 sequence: CASSQDRGRNTIYF. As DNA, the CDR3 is TGCGCCAGCAGCCAAGACAGGGGAAGAAACACCATATATTTT.